Here is one T cell receptor (beta chain) with its context. Antigen unknown. TCRdb reprocessed the PCR reads with MiXCR, giving one entry per CDR3 protein. The repertoire holds approximately 23,000 distinct CDR3 sequences, with 50% to 65% as singletons. The sample is drawn from a study of vaccination and CD4 T cells after COVID-19. The V gene lost 6 bases and the J gene lost 1 base, with 9 bases spanning the gap. Germline V CDR1 and CDR2: SGHVS, FNYEAQ. This CDR3 has 14 residues. Study-wide points: In convalescent patients, 304 of 307 vaccine-specific clones were mono-reactive for SARS-CoV-2 spike. Convalescent patients studied were relatively few, and early post-infection timepoints were absent. The rise in median SARS-CoV-2-reactive clonotypes, from about 20 to 38, was not significant.

Sequenced material: CD4+ T cells from blood, taken before SARS-CoV-2 vaccination. The clonotype originates from a human donor who had recovered from COVID-19. The chain employs TRBV7-6 and TRBJ2-2, with D maybe TRBD1 (6 bases). CDR3: CASRKQGNTGELFF. The CDR3 nucleotides are TGTGCCAGCAGGAAACAGGGGAACACCGGGGAGCTGTTTTTT.